The 21 T cell receptor beta chains in this list originate from one sample, sequenced in a study of T cells expressing NK-cell markers. One entry per CDR3 protein, without DNA, is what TCRdb gives after re-calling the 5' RACE reads. Here the sample table reports roughly 300,000 distinct CDR3 sequences. The sequencing sample was made of blood T cells: a sorted CD56 or NKG2C T cell subset, CD4+ or CD8+ T cells, or bulk PBMC T cells (not recorded which). The receptors were gathered from a woman between 18 and 70 years old in good health.

This rearrangement joins TRBV12-3 or TRBV12-4 to TRBJ2-1; TCRdb's D call, TRBD2, is unchecked because there is no DNA. The CDR3 consists of 18 residues. This chain's CDR3 is CASSFGPSGRASYNEQFF.

The chain couples TRBV5-1 to TRBJ2-6; the D gene TCRdb calls, TRBD2, cannot be checked with no DNA. Germline values: CDR1 SGHRS, CDR2 YFSETQ. The CDR3 is made up of 15 amino acids. Here the CDR3 reads CASSPQSSGANVLTF.

The rearrangement uses TRBV11-3 and TRBJ2-1; TCRdb calls TRBD1, which cannot be checked without DNA. Germline CDR1 SGHNT, CDR2 YENEEA. CDR3 length equals 15 residues. Here the CDR3 reads CASSLRDRGPNEQFF.

The chain combines TRBV5-1 with TRBJ1-5. Germline V CDR1 and CDR2: SGHRS, YFSETQ. This CDR3 is built from 14 residues. CDR3 in amino acids: CASSLVPDSQPQHF.

The chain couples TRBV9 to TRBJ2-2; TCRdb proposes TRBD2, but this gene call is untestable without DNA. Germline CDR1 reads SGDLS; CDR2 reads YYNGEE. This CDR3 comprises 15 residues. The CDR3 spells CASSVVGGLTGELFF.

This rearrangement joins TRBV7-2 to TRBJ1-2; with no DNA, the TCRdb D assignment of TRBD1 cannot be verified. Germline CDR1 reads SGHTA; CDR2 reads FQGNSA. The CDR3 sequence is 14 residues long. CDR3 in amino acids: CASSLAGPVRGYTF.

The rearrangement uses TRBV6-1 and TRBJ2-1; checking the TCRdb D call of TRBD1 is not possible without DNA. The CDR3 is 15 residues long. Germline V gives CDR1 MNHNS, CDR2 SASEGT. The CDR3 is CASSPLRTGANEQFF.

The chain employs TRBV5-1 and TRBJ1-1. From germline, CDR1 is SGHRS and CDR2 YFSETQ. The CDR3 sequence is 16 residues long. The CDR3 sequence is CASSLGGIQRNTEAFF.

This sequence joins TRBV21-1 and TRBJ1-1. TRBV21-1 represents a pseudogene. The CDR3 has 15 amino acids. The CDR3 protein is CASSTKTAMNTEAFF.

The V gene is TRBV20-1, the J gene TRBJ1-4; TCRdb's D call of TRBD1 is untestable without DNA. The CDR3 extends over 15 amino acids. The germline V gene encodes CDR1 DFQATT and CDR2 SNEGSKA (reference sequence). CDR3 amino acids: CSARDPTAHNEKLFF.

V is TRBV15 and J is TRBJ2-7. CDR3 size: 14 residues. From germline, CDR1 is LNHNV and CDR2 YYDKDF (reference sequence). CDR3 loop: CATSPSRGPYEQYF.

The chain is built from TRBV12-3 or TRBV12-4 and TRBJ1-1; checking the TCRdb D call of TRBD1 is not possible without DNA. This CDR3 contains 14 residues. This chain's CDR3 is CASRPQGPNTEAFF.

The chain links TRBV11-2 to TRBJ1-1; the D call from TCRdb, TRBD1, cannot be confirmed without DNA. This CDR3 is built from 14 residues. CDR1 and CDR2 from the germline V gene are SGHAT and FQNNGV. The CDR3 sequence is CASSLRTGSTEAFF.

The chain has TRBV6-1 and TRBJ1-2; TCRdb gives TRBD1 as the D gene, but with no DNA this cannot be confirmed. CDR1 MNHNS and CDR2 SASEGT come from the germline V gene. CDR3 length equals 13 residues. CDR3 region: CASRPPRSYGYTF.

This chain links TRBV29-1 with TRBJ2-5; as DNA is missing, the TRBD2 call by TCRdb cannot be tested. The CDR3 loop spans 17 amino acids. Germline-derived CDR1 and CDR2 are SQVTM and ANQGSEA. CDR3 sequence reads: CSVGGTSGRLNRETQYF.

The rearrangement uses TRBV10-3 and TRBJ2-2. Germline V gene lookup returns CDR1 ENHRY and CDR2 SYGVKD. The CDR3 is made up of 14 amino acids. CDR3 amino acids: CAISAVGITGELFF.

J is TRBJ2-5 and V is TRBV25-1. The germline V gene has CDR1 MGHDK and CDR2 SYGVNS. This CDR3 has 14 amino acids. The CDR3 loop reads CASSVGTQLETQYF.

The J gene is TRBJ2-3, the V gene TRBV12-3 or TRBV12-4. The CDR3 is 15 residues long. CDR3 region: CASSSDSYPTDTQYF.

The V and J genes are TRBV12-3 or TRBV12-4 and TRBJ1-4; TCRdb designates TRBD1, a call that cannot be tested without DNA. The CDR3 extends over 15 amino acids. CDR3 in amino acids: CASRPVGTVNEKLFF.

The gene calls are TRBV20-1 and TRBJ1-5; there is no DNA to check the TCRdb D call of TRBD1. Germline CDR1 DFQATT, CDR2 SNEGSKA (reference sequence). The CDR3 runs to 16 residues. The CDR3 spells CSATIPGQGPQGPQHF.

J is TRBJ2-2 and V is TRBV20-1; TCRdb picks TRBD2, but there is no DNA to check that call. The CDR3 has 14 amino acids. Germline CDR1 is DFQATT and CDR2 is SNEGSKA (reference sequence). The CDR3 loop is CSATGTSGRGELFF.